The 20 T cell receptor beta chains in this list originate from one sample, sequenced in a study of blood T cell repertoires in COVID-19. This table comes from immunoSEQ multiplex PCR, and its TCRdb copy is limited to in-frame clones, with some not included. The table has some 400,000 clones, around 87% seen once. Sequencing was carried out using peripheral blood. The receptors were gathered from a woman under 40 with COVID-19, enrolled during active disease.

This clone was counted once. The V gene is TRBV6-5, the J gene TRBJ1-6; D remains unclear. Germline CDR1 MNHEY, CDR2 SVGAGI. The ends were cut back, 7 bases at V and 0 bases at J, with 7 bases in the middle. CDR3 length equals 14 residues. The CDR3 sequence is CASTRSSYNSPLHF. The CDR3 nucleotides are TGTGCCAGCACCCGGAGCTCCTATAATTCACCCCTCCACTTT.

The V call is TRBV5-4, the J call TRBJ2-3; TRBD1 matches at 7 bases. Germline V gene data show CDR1 as SGHNT and CDR2 as YYREEE (reference sequence). V lost 4 bases, J lost 0 bases, and 11 bases stayed unmatched. This CDR3 comprises 17 residues. The CDR3, as DNA: TGTGCCAGCAGCCAGATAAACAGGGGCCAGAGCACAGATACGCAGTATTTT. Translating gives CASSQINRGQSTDTQYF.

This rearrangement joins TRBV18 to TRBJ2-3; no clear D gene. V was trimmed by 0 bases and J by 4 bases, leaving 5 bases between them. The CDR3 has 13 residues. Germline lookup yields CDR1 KGHSH and CDR2 LQKENI. DNA for the CDR3: TGTGCCAGCTCACCACCGGCATCAGATACGCAGTATTTT. It encodes CASSPPASDTQYF.

The rearrangement links TRBV6-1 to TRBJ2-5, with unresolved D. Per germline, CDR1 MNHNS and CDR2 SASEGT. V dropped 0 bases and J dropped 0 bases, with 5 bases sitting between them. CDR3 length: 14 residues. The CDR3 reads CASSEASDQETQYF. DNA for the CDR3: TGTGCCAGCAGTGAAGCCTCAGACCAAGAGACCCAGTACTTC.

In this sample, this clone turned up many times. This chain uses TRBV5-4 with TRBJ2-7; 8 nucleotides agree with TRBD1. With 5 bases clipped from V and 6 bases from J, the junction kept 7 bases outside the gene matches. Germline CDR1 and CDR2: SGHNT and YYREEE (reference sequence). This CDR3 spans 13 amino acids. The CDR3 sequence is CASSSQGVVEQYF. In DNA form, the CDR3 reads TGTGCCAGCAGTTCACAGGGGGTGGTCGAGCAGTACTTC.

V is TRBV5-6 and J is TRBJ1-5; D may be TRBD1 (5 bases). The CDR3 contains 17 residues. V lost 3 bases, J lost 0 bases, and 16 bases lay in between. Germline V gene sequence: CDR1 SGHDT, CDR2 YYEEEE. In DNA, the CDR3 is TGTGCCAGCAGCTCATGGGGGGTACTTACTAGCAATCAGCCCCAGCATTTT. It specifies CASSSWGVLTSNQPQHF.

CDR3 in amino acids: CASSSGAYNEQFF. In DNA, the CDR3 is TGTGCCAGCAGCAGCGGGGCCTACAATGAGCAGTTCTTC. The chain employs TRBV6-4 and TRBJ2-1, with TRBD2 identical over 7 bases. Germline CDR1 is MRHNA and CDR2 is SNTAGT. The CDR3 has 13 amino acids. Trimming cost V 6 bases and J 2 bases; bases outside gene matches: 1.

This clone has a single count. The gene calls are TRBV18 and TRBJ2-4, with 9 bases that match TRBD1. V trimming: 5 bases; J trimming: 0 bases; junction bases outside the gene matches: 5. This CDR3 contains 16 residues. CDR1 is KGHSH, CDR2 LQKENI, per germline. This chain's CDR3 is CASSTTGQGAKNIQYF. In DNA form, the CDR3 reads TGTGCCAGCTCAACGACGGGACAGGGAGCCAAAAACATTCAGTACTTC.

The J gene is TRBJ2-2, the V gene TRBV5-6, with D perhaps matching TRBD2 (7 bases). Germline V gives CDR1 SGHDT, CDR2 YYEEEE. The CDR3 runs 16 residues. V gave up 4 bases and J gave up 0 bases, with 13 bases separating them. CDR3 sequence reads: CASSLWRGPNTGELFF. The CDR3 DNA reads as TGTGCCAGCAGCCTCTGGCGGGGGCCGAACACCGGGGAGCTGTTTTTT.

This clone was recorded once. The chain combines TRBV15 with TRBJ2-2, with D perhaps TRBD2 (5 bases). There are 16 residues in the CDR3. The germline CDR1 and CDR2 sequences are LNHNV and YYDKDF (reference sequence). Trimming left V 4 bases short and J 1 base short, with 13 bases between. CDR3 residues: CATSTKEAVNTGELFF. CDR3 coding DNA: TGTGCCACCAGCACGAAGGAGGCAGTGAACACCGGGGAGCTGTTTTTT.

To note about this clone: This specimen includes other DNA sequences encoding the same CDR3. The chain is built from TRBV9 and TRBJ2-7, with TRBD2 as a possible D gene (5 bases). This CDR3 has 14 amino acids. Trimming stripped 0 bases from V and 2 bases from J, with 9 bases between. Germline CDR1 is SGDLS and CDR2 is YYNGEE. CDR3 nucleotide sequence: TGTGCCAGCAGCGTAGGGACGGGGACCTACGAGCAGTACTTC. It yields the protein CASSVGTGTYEQYF.

J is TRBJ2-1 and V is TRBV6-1; maybe TRBD1 (5 bases). Germline values: CDR1 MNHNS, CDR2 SASEGT. The CDR3 sequence is 16 residues long. V was shortened by 1 base and J by 7 bases, with 17 bases between the two germline ends. The chain's CDR3 is CASSEVGRARRNEQFF. Written as DNA, the CDR3 is TGTGCCAGCAGTGAAGTGGGCAGGGCAAGGAGAAATGAGCAGTTCTTC.

This clone was recorded only once. This chain connects TRBV30 to TRBJ2-7, with TRBD2 matching 7 bases. The CDR3 length is 12 residues. Germline trimming cut 4 bases from V and 2 bases from J; bases unmatched to any gene: 2. The germline gives CDR1 GTSNPN, CDR2 SVGIG (reference sequence). The CDR3 DNA sequence: TGTGCCTGGACTAGCGGTGCCTACGAGCAGTACTTC. It specifies CAWTSGAYEQYF.

The chain joins TRBV30 to TRBJ1-5, with TRBD1 matching 7 bases. CDR1 is GTSNPN, CDR2 SVGIG, per germline (reference sequence). The CDR3 is 15 amino acids. Trimming cost V 0 bases and J 5 bases; bases outside gene matches: 7. CDR3 in DNA: TGTGCCTGGAGTGTAGACAGGGAAAGAGATCAGCCCCAGCATTTT. Translation gives CAWSVDRERDQPQHF.

V usage is TRBV5-8 and J usage is TRBJ1-1, with D maybe TRBD1 (6 bases). Trimming pared 6 bases from V and 1 base from J, leaving 10 bases between. Germline V gene sequence: CDR1 SGHTS, CDR2 YDEGEE. The CDR3 is made up of 13 amino acids. CDR3 in DNA: TGTGCCAGCAACGGGGGGCCGAACACTGAAGCTTTCTTT. Translating gives CASNGGPNTEAFF. The whole variable domain, filled in from reference TRBV5-8 and TRBJ1-1, reads EAGVTQSPTHLIKTRGQQATLRCSPISGHTSVYWYQQALGLGLQFLLWYDEGEERNRGNFPPRFSGRQFPNYSSELNVNALELEDSALYLCASNGGPNTEAFFGQGTRLTVV.

Comment on this clone: The same CDR3 also results from other DNA sequences found in this sample. CDR3 amino acids: CSVQTGGDGYTF. The CDR3 DNA follows: TGCAGCGTCCAAACAGGGGGGGATGGCTACACCTTC. This rearrangement joins TRBV29-1 to TRBJ1-2; TRBD1 matches 8 bases. V trimming: 6 bases; J trimming: 6 bases; junction bases outside the gene matches: 6. The CDR3 is 12 residues long. Per germline, CDR1 SQVTM and CDR2 ANQGSEA.

The chain carries TRBV6-5 and TRBJ1-1, with 8 bases aligning to TRBD1. Per germline, CDR1 MNHEY and CDR2 SVGAGI. This CDR3 contains 14 residues. V gave up 7 bases and J gave up 0 bases; unmatched junction bases: 4. In DNA, the CDR3 is TGTGCCAGCAATCGACAGGGGATGAACACTGAAGCTTTCTTT. Its protein product is CASNRQGMNTEAFF.

V gene TRBV3-1 (or the pseudogene TRBV3-2) combines with J gene TRBJ1-1; D remains unclear. Germline V gives CDR1 LGHDT, CDR2 YNNKEL (reference sequence). Trimming took off 6 bases at V and 2 bases at J, with 7 bases between the two ends. The CDR3 is 12 residues long. Here the CDR3 reads CASRGTNTEAFF. CDR3 DNA: TGTGCCAGCAGGGGCACCAACACTGAAGCTTTCTTT.

The chain couples TRBV5-1 to TRBJ2-7; 8 bases line up with TRBD2. Trimming at V came to 0 bases and at J to 2 bases, leaving 10 bases not matched to a gene. Germline-derived CDR1 and CDR2 are SGHRS and YFSETQ. The CDR3 spans 17 residues. The CDR3: CASSLARGAGGPYEQYF. Written as DNA, the CDR3 is TGCGCCAGCAGCTTGGCCCGCGGTGCGGGGGGCCCCTACGAGCAGTACTTC.

J is TRBJ2-7 and V is TRBV2; 10 positions match TRBD1. The J segment lost 2 bases and the V segment lost 7 bases, leaving 8 bases of the junction unmatched. CDR1 and CDR2 (germline): SNHLY, FYNNEI. The CDR3 length is 15 residues. The DNA for the CDR3 is TGTGCCAGCAACCAGGGGACAGGGGTTACCTACGAGCAGTACTTC. Translating gives CASNQGTGVTYEQYF.